This T cell receptor beta chain was found in a study of T cells in women clearing cervical HPV infection. Whole-study context: Case blood was drawn when the lesion was first found; control blood after infection became undetectable. Only a few women had HLA typing results available. Study-wide findings and caveats: A classifier using richness and V gene abundances reached an AUC of approximately 0.79.

Libraries were prepared by immunoSEQ multiplex PCR; TCRdb keeps only in-frame clonotypes and omits some of them. The table gives about 18,000 clones; the top ten clones make up roughly an eighth of it. Trimming stripped 0 bases from V and 2 bases from J, with 6 bases between. This CDR3 spans 13 amino acids. Germline V gene data show CDR1 as SGHNT and CDR2 as YYREEE (reference sequence). As for this clone: Its specificity is not known. The read finishes 3 residues shy of the CDR3 end, and the germline J gene is used to complete it.

This chain connects TRBV5-4 to TRBJ2-7; D is undetermined. The clonotype originates from a woman aged 18-69 years with a cervical HPV16 infection that either progressed to CIN3+ or cleared (not recorded which). Sequenced input: blood buffy coat. Here the CDR3 reads CASSLEGPYEQYF. Partial CDR3 DNA: TGTGCCAGCAGCTTGGAGGGTCCCTACGAG.